These 16 T cell receptor beta chains share one sample of origin, sequenced in a study of CD8+CD57+ T cells in acquired aplastic anemia. Patients who underwent sequencing had shown CD8+CD57+ cell expansion by flow cytometry. Genomic DNA provided the template from which TCR beta VDJ and CDR3 profiles were obtained. TCRdb called the reads again in MiXCR, with one record for every CDR3 protein. In the table there are about 190,000 distinct CDR3 sequences, approximately 50% of which are singletons. The sample consisted of sorted CD4+, CD8+, or CD8+CD57+ T cells (not recorded which) from PBMCs. Receptors originate from a human donor with aplastic anemia.

The chain employs TRBV20-1 and TRBJ1-2; D is ambiguous. CDR3 length equals 15 residues. Trimming stripped 6 bases from V and 6 bases from J, with 23 bases between. CDR1 and CDR2 from the germline V gene are DFQATT and SNEGSKA (reference sequence). The CDR3 DNA reads as TGCAGTGCCCCAACACATGCGGGGATAAAAAATGGCTACACCTTC. Encoded protein: CSAPTHAGIKNGYTF.

This clonotype was detected a few times. The chain joins TRBV5-1 to TRBJ1-1, with D hard to call. Germline CDR1 and CDR2: SGHRS and YFSETQ. The CDR3 is made up of 14 amino acids. V lost 4 bases to trimming and J lost 1 base, with 11 bases between them. CDR3 nucleotides: TGCGCCAGCAGCATGCAGGTGCCGAACACTGAAGCTTTCTTT. Translation gives CASSMQVPNTEAFF.

The chain links TRBV20-1 to TRBJ2-1; 11 positions match TRBD1. The ends lost 3 bases at V and 5 bases at J; junction bases unmatched: 6. CDR1 is DFQATT and CDR2 is SNEGSKA in the germline V gene (reference sequence). CDR3 size: 15 residues. The CDR3 protein is CSASLRTGGNNEQFF. CDR3 coding DNA: TGCAGTGCTAGCCTCCGGACAGGGGGCAACAATGAGCAGTTCTTC.

In its sample, this clonotype was seen a few times. The chain recombines TRBV29-1 with TRBJ2-7, with TRBD2 matching over 7 bases. The germline V gene encodes CDR1 SQVTM and CDR2 ANQGSEA. The CDR3 is made up of 12 amino acids. V dropped 8 bases and J dropped 0; count of bases not matched to a gene: 4. The CDR3 is CSTRESSYEQYF. DNA of the CDR3: TGCAGCACGCGGGAGTCCTCCTACGAGCAGTACTTC.

This clonotype was detected many times. The V gene is TRBV12-3 or TRBV12-4, the J gene TRBJ2-3; 9 bases map to TRBD1. V dropped 6 bases and J dropped 6; count of bases not matched to a gene: 10. CDR3 size: 15 residues. Here the CDR3 reads CASSPGTGISDTQYF. In DNA, the CDR3 is TGTGCCAGCAGCCCCGGGACAGGGATCTCCGATACGCAGTATTTT.

The V call is TRBV2, the J call TRBJ1-2; D is possibly TRBD1 (5 bases). CDR1 and CDR2 (germline): SNHLY, FYNNEI. Between the trimmed V and J ends, which lost 4 bases and 8 bases, there was a span of 17 bases. This CDR3 is built from 14 residues. The CDR3 region has the DNA TGTGCCAGCAGTGGGGAGGGGACTATGAGGGGCTACACCTTC. This codes for CASSGEGTMRGYTF.

The chain uses TRBV19 and TRBJ2-2, with 7 positions matching TRBD1. Germline CDR1 reads LNHDA; CDR2 reads SQIVND (reference sequence). The trim removed 5 bases at V and 3 bases at J, leaving 6 bases unmatched. The CDR3 is 15 amino acids. The CDR3 spells CASSERQGDTGELFF. CDR3 coding DNA: TGTGCCAGTAGTGAACGACAGGGTGACACCGGGGAGCTGTTTTTT.

V usage is TRBV18 and J usage is TRBJ2-5; 7 nucleotides match TRBD2. Germline CDR1 is KGHSH and CDR2 is LQKENI. The CDR3 extends over 15 amino acids. The V gene end was trimmed by 2 bases and the J gene end by 5 bases; junction bases not matched to a gene: 8. The CDR3 is CASSPGGRGAETQYF. The CDR3 DNA is TGTGCCAGCTCACCAGGTGGGAGGGGCGCCGAGACCCAGTACTTC.

The chain employs TRBV15 and TRBJ1-1; D not resolved. The germline V gene has CDR1 LNHNV and CDR2 YYDKDF (reference sequence). V lost 1 base to trimming and J lost 8 bases, with 11 bases between them. The CDR3 spans 13 residues. The chain's CDR3 is CATSRVGDSEAFF. CDR3 bases: TGTGCCACCAGCAGAGTTGGAGACTCCGAAGCTTTCTTT.

This clonotype was picked up many times. The genes are TRBV20-1 and TRBJ1-1, with D hard to call. The CDR3 runs to 13 residues. Trimming took off 0 bases at V and 2 bases at J, with 7 bases between the two ends. Germline CDR1 is DFQATT and CDR2 is SNEGSKA (reference sequence). The CDR3 loop reads CSARDNRNTEAFF. CDR3 bases: TGCAGTGCTAGAGACAACAGAAACACTGAAGCTTTCTTT.

The V gene is TRBV5-1, the J gene TRBJ1-2; D is perhaps TRBD1 (6 bases). Trimming stripped 3 bases from V and 6 bases from J, with 9 bases between. CDR3 size: 12 residues. In germline, CDR1 is SGHRS, CDR2 YFSETQ. CDR3 amino acids: CASSWSGDGYTF. CDR3 DNA sequence: TGCGCCAGCAGCTGGTCAGGGGATGGCTACACCTTC.

This clonotype came up a few times. The V call is TRBV15, the J call TRBJ2-5; 14 nucleotides line up with TRBD2. The CDR3 contains 16 residues. The germline V gene encodes CDR1 LNHNV and CDR2 YYDKDF (reference sequence). Unmatched junction bases numbered 5, after V lost 5 bases and J lost 3 bases. The CDR3 nucleotides are TGTGCCACCAGCGGCCGACTAGCGGGGGGGGAAGAGACCCAGTACTTC. Amino acids: CATSGRLAGGEETQYF.

This clonotype appeared many times. The gene calls are TRBV6-5 and TRBJ2-7; D is unclear. Germline V gives CDR1 MNHEY, CDR2 SVGAGI. The CDR3 is made up of 14 amino acids. The V and J ends lost 7 bases and 4 bases respectively, with 17 bases between them. The CDR3 DNA sequence: TGTGCCAGCACTAGGGCCCGATGGGGTTACGAGCAGTACTTC. It yields the protein CASTRARWGYEQYF.

V is TRBV11-1 and J is TRBJ1-5, with D perhaps matching TRBD1 (5 bases). CDR1 SGHAT and CDR2 FQDESV come from the germline V gene (reference sequence). The CDR3 runs to 18 residues. V lost 5 bases, J lost 0 bases, and 20 bases lay in between. DNA of the CDR3: TGTGCCAGCAGCCCAGGGTATGATGCACTGTGTAGCAATCAGCCCCAGCATTTT. This encodes CASSPGYDALCSNQPQHF.

In regard to this clonotype: Just one base apart from a much larger clone, this may be a read error. As the CDR3 is not closed by the conserved phenylalanine or tryptophan, this likely results from a read error. V gene TRBV4-3 combines with J gene TRBJ2-7, with TRBD2 identical over 8 bases. Germline CDR1 and CDR2: LGHNA and YSLEER. Trimming took 0 bases from V and 7 from J; bases not matched to a gene: 8. CDR3 length: 15 residues. CDR3 nucleotide sequence: TGCGCCAGCAGCCAAGAAAGTAGCGGGATGGCAGAGCAGTACCTC. It specifies CASSQESSGMAEQYL.

The chain has TRBV20-1 and TRBJ2-3; D not certain. V lost 3 bases and J lost 0, with 7 bases in between. The CDR3 consists of 13 residues. CDR1 and CDR2 (germline): DFQATT, SNEGSKA (reference sequence). This chain's CDR3 is CSARIRSTDTQYF. The CDR3 region has the DNA TGCAGTGCTAGGATCCGGAGCACAGATACGCAGTATTTT.